A selection of T cell receptor beta chains follows, all from one sample in a study of cytomegalovirus exposure and HLA in healthy donors. Data came from immunoSEQ multiplex PCR; TCRdb stores just in-frame clones and leaves some out. The table for this sample gives 100,000 to 150,000 clones. Sequenced: PBMCs. These receptors originate from a woman aged 40 to 50 in good health and CMV-seronegative. The CDR3 runs from the conserved cysteine through the conserved F or W. D genes are given only for firm matches.

j_call d_call v_call cdr3_aa cdr3_nt
TRBJ1-2 TRBD1 TRBV6-1 CASRAGQGVRGYTF TGTGCCAGCAGAGCTGGACAGGGGGTAAGGGGCTACACCTTC
TRBJ2-3 . TRBV9 CASSVVRVSGTDTQYF TGTGCCAGCAGCGTAGTACGGGTTTCCGGCACAGATACGCAGTATTTT
TRBJ1-2 . TRBV6-1 CASREGLFYGYTF TGTGCCAGCAGGGAGGGCCTTTTCTATGGCTACACCTTC
TRBJ1-3 . TRBV4-3 CASSQELYPGNTIYF TGCGCCAGCAGCCAAGAACTTTATCCGGGAAACACCATATATTTT
TRBJ1-6 . TRBV5-1 CASSNRTDANSPLHF TGCGCCAGCAGCAACAGGACAGATGCGAATTCACCCCTCCACTTT
TRBJ1-4 TRBD1 TRBV19 CASSLLRRGHEKLFF TGTGCCAGTAGTCTTTTACGGAGGGGGCATGAAAAACTGTTTTTT
TRBJ2-3 TRBD2 TRBV15 CATSRGERGGRDTQYF TGTGCCACCAGCAGAGGGGAGCGGGGGGGCCGGGATACGCAGTATTTT
TRBJ2-3 . TRBV25-1 CASSEGGTDTQYF TGTGCCAGCAGTGAGGGAGGCACAGATACGCAGTATTTT
TRBJ1-3 TRBD1 TRBV19 CASSILPGQISGNTIYF TGTGCCAGTAGTATCCTTCCGGGACAGATCTCTGGAAACACCATATATTTT
TRBJ2-5 TRBD1 TRBV5-1 CASSTIRGQETQYF TGCGCCAGCAGCACCATCAGGGGGCAAGAGACCCAGTACTTC
TRBJ1-1 . TRBV5-1 CASSSTVTTEAFF TGCGCCAGCAGCTCGACAGTTACAACTGAAGCTTTCTTT
TRBJ2-6 . TRBV28 CASSFSGANVLTF TGTGCCAGCAGTTTCTCCGGGGCCAACGTCCTGACTTTC
TRBJ2-5 . TRBV5-1 CASSYDRTGETQYF TGCGCCAGCAGTTATGACAGGACGGGTGAGACCCAGTACTTC
TRBJ1-6 . TRBV7-2 CASSQTVISYNSPLHF TGTGCCAGCAGCCAAACAGTGATATCCTATAATTCACCCCTCCACTTT
TRBJ2-7 . TRBV18 CASSPDIYYEQYF TGTGCCAGCTCACCAGACATTTACTACGAGCAGTACTTC
TRBJ1-3 . TRBV4-2 CASSQGAIGQISGNTIYF TGTGCCAGCAGCCAAGGAGCCATCGGACAGATCTCTGGAAACACCATATATTTT
TRBJ1-1 . TRBV2 CASRAEWSGEAFF TGTGCCAGCAGGGCTGAATGGAGCGGTGAAGCTTTCTTT
TRBJ2-1 . TRBV27 CASSSRLYNEQFF TGTGCCAGCAGTTCCAGGCTCTACAATGAGCAGTTCTTC
TRBJ1-1 TRBD1 TRBV6-1 CASCKEGARTEAFF TGTGCCAGCTGTAAGGAGGGGGCGAGAACTGAAGCTTTCTTT
TRBJ1-2 TRBD1 TRBV19 CASSKHRQGVGGYTF TGTGCCAGTAGTAAACACCGACAGGGAGTCGGTGGCTACACCTTC
TRBJ1-6 TRBD1 TRBV19 CASSIRDSINSPLHF TGTGCCAGTAGTATAAGGGACAGCATTAATTCACCCCTCCACTTT
TRBJ1-1 TRBD1 TRBV6-1 CASTARTGNTEAFF TGTGCCAGCACAGCAAGGACAGGTAACACTGAAGCTTTCTTT